This T cell receptor (beta chain) appears in the sequencing data of a study of blood T cell repertoires in COVID-19. Across the whole study: T cells, B-cell-depleted T cells, or PBMCs supplied cDNA or gDNA.

Measured with immunoSEQ multiplex PCR; TCRdb has only the in-frame clones, and not every one. The sample contains 120,000 to 150,000 clones, roughly 87% of which appear only once. Trimming pared 2 bases from V and 3 bases from J, leaving 5 bases between. The germline gives CDR1 SGHTA, CDR2 FQGNSA. The CDR3 contains 12 residues. Across fewer than 25 US areas, participants ranged in age from roughly 18 to 89 years. Participants' own reports of clinical history determined their cohort assignment. This clone was found once. This clonotype was obtained from a woman between 40 and 55 years old who had been exposed to COVID-19. The chain carries TRBV7-2 and TRBJ2-7; D unclear. Sequencing input: PBMCs or T cells enriched from blood (not recorded which). Here the CDR3 DNA reads TGTGCCAGCAGCTTAAACGGCTACGAGCAGTACTTC. Its translation is CASSLNGYEQYF.